The 2 T cell receptor beta chains presented below share a single source sample, sequenced in a study of T cells in Graves' hyperthyroidism and ophthalmopathy. RNA transcripts provided the source from which TCR beta CDR3 regions were amplified. A first-round RT-PCR of the TCR CDR3 used the HTBI primer set. TCRdb reprocessed the multiplex PCR reads with MiXCR, giving one entry per CDR3 protein. This table has about 410,000 distinct CDR3 sequences, roughly 15% appearing once. The sample was blood. The source of these receptors is a woman aged 25-40 years with Graves' ophthalmopathy.

This clonotype was detected only a few times. The rearrangement links TRBV6-6 to TRBJ1-6; D might be TRBD1 (6 bases). Germline V CDR1 and CDR2: MNHNY, SVGAGI (reference sequence). The V end lost 2 bases, the J end lost 10 bases, and 15 bases lay between the germline ends. This CDR3 has 15 amino acids. CDR3 amino acids: CASSYGRGGGSPLHF. The CDR3 bases are TGTGCCAGCAGTTACGGCCGGGGGGGGGGCTCACCCCTCCACTTT.

This clonotype was counted at least ten times. The V and J genes are TRBV2 and TRBJ2-2; D is ambiguous. CDR1 and CDR2 from the germline V gene are SNHLY and FYNNEI. V gave up 7 bases and J gave up 4 bases, with 13 bases separating them. The CDR3 covers 14 residues. The CDR3 region has the DNA TGTGCCAGCAAGCCTACTCGGACCACCGGGGAGCTGTTTTTT. It specifies CASKPTRTTGELFF.